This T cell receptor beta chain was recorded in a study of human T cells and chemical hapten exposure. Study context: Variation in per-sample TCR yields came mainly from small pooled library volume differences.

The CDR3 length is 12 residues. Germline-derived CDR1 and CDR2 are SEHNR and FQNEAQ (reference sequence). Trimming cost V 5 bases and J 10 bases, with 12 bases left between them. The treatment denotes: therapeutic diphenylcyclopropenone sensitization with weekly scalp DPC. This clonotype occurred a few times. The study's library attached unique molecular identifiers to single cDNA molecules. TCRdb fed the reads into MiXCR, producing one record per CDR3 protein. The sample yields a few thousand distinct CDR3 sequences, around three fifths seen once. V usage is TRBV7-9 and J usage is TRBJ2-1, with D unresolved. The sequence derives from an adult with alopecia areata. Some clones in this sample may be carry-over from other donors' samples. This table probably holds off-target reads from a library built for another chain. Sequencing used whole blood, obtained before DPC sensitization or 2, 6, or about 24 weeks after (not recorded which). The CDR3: CASSPSWNEQFF. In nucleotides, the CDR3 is TGTGCCAGCAGCCCGTCATGGAACGAGCAGTTCTTC.